Below, one T cell receptor (beta chain) is given with its context. In the original workflow: Nucleated cell counts were estimated from reference gene primer amplification. Libraries were prepared by immunoSEQ multiplex PCR; TCRdb keeps only in-frame clonotypes and omits some of them. The D gene and trimming were derived from the DNA, and the V and J assignments and clone size from that table. The sample contains some 150,000 clones, over 75% of which appear only once. The data originate from a study of blood T cell repertoires in COVID-19. Study-wide background: Nucleic acid was either cDNA or gDNA, and it came from T cells, B-cell-depleted T cells, or PBMCs.

Cohort assignment relied on participant-reported clinical history. The source is a woman in her 30s with acute COVID-19. The specimen was PBMCs or T cells enriched from blood (not recorded which).

The CDR3 nucleotides are TGTGCTAGTGGTCCCCGACAGGCCCTAGGGACTAGCGGGAGGGCCGGCGACGAGCAGTACTTC. Its protein product is CASGPRQALGTSGRAGDEQYF. This rearrangement joins TRBV12-5 to TRBJ2-7, with 16 bases aligning to TRBD2. CDR3 length equals 21 residues. The germline V gene has CDR1 LGHNT and CDR2 FRNRAP. V gave up 5 bases and J gave up 5 bases; unmatched junction bases: 21.